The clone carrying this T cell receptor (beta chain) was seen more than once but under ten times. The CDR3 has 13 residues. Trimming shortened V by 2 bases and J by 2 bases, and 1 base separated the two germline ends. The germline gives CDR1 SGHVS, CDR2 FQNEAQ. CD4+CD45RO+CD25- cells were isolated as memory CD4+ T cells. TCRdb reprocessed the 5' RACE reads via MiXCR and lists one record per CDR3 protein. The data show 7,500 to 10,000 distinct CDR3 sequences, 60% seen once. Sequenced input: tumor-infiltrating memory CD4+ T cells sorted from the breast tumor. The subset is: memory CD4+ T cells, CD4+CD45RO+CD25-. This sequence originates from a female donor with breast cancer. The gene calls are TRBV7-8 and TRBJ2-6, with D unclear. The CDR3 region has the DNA TGTGCCAGCAGCTTAACTGGGGCCAACGTCCTGACTTTC. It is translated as CASSLTGANVLTF.